Each of the 12 T cell receptor beta chains below was sequenced from the same sample in a study of Graves' ophthalmopathy and Graves' hyperthyroidism. RNA transcripts served as template for amplifying TCR beta CDR3 sequences. Amplification began with first-round RT-PCR using HTBI primers, then second-round multiplex PCR was performed. Each CDR3 protein gets one entry after TCRdb re-called the multiplex PCR reads with MiXCR. The sample lists around 520,000 distinct CDR3 sequences; under 40% were seen once. Input material: peripheral blood or thyroid tissue (not recorded which). These receptors all stem from an adult man with Graves' hyperthyroidism.

This clonotype was observed many times. The chain uses TRBV11-2 and TRBJ2-7; D unclear. Germline V gives CDR1 SGHAT, CDR2 FQNNGV. This CDR3 contains 14 residues. Trimming removed 2 bases from V and 6 bases from J, with 14 bases in between. The CDR3 nucleotides read TGTGCCAGCAGCTTACAGCCACGGGCCCCCGAGCAGTACTTC. Its protein product is CASSLQPRAPEQYF.

This clonotype was seen repeatedly, ten times or more. V usage is TRBV7-9 and J usage is TRBJ2-2; D unresolved. Germline V gene data show CDR1 as SEHNR and CDR2 as FQNEAQ (reference sequence). Trimming shortened V by 3 bases and J by 0 bases, and 11 bases separated the two germline ends. There are 16 residues in the CDR3. The DNA for the CDR3 is TGTGCCAGCAGCTTTCCAGTTAACACGAACACCGGGGAGCTGTTTTTT. Amino acids: CASSFPVNTNTGELFF.

A few counts support this clonotype. The chain joins TRBV11-2 to TRBJ1-1, with D possibly matching TRBD1 (5 bases). V lost 5 bases and J 4 bases, leaving 14 bases between the germline ends. This CDR3 region has 14 residues. The germline V gene encodes CDR1 SGHAT and CDR2 FQNNGV. In DNA form, the CDR3 reads TGTGCCAGCAGCCGCAGGGTTGTATCCACTGAAGCTTTCTTT. Encoded protein: CASSRRVVSTEAFF.

This clonotype has ten or more counts. This chain links TRBV2 with TRBJ1-4; 7 bases fit TRBD1. Germline CDR1 reads SNHLY; CDR2 reads FYNNEI. This CDR3 has 13 amino acids. V lost 9 bases to trimming and J lost 5 bases; unmatched junction nucleotides: 6. The CDR3 coding sequence is TGTGCCAGTCAGGGGGGCACAAATGAAAAACTGTTTTTT. Translated, it gives CASQGGTNEKLFF.

This chain links TRBV2 with TRBJ2-5; 14 bases agree with TRBD2. CDR1 is SNHLY and CDR2 is FYNNEI in the germline V gene. The CDR3 loop spans 19 amino acids. With 10 bases clipped from V and 1 base from J, the junction kept 17 bases outside the gene matches. The CDR3 DNA sequence: TGTGCCACCAGAACCTCCGGGACTAGCGGGGGACGGTCCCAAGAGACCCAGTACTTC. As protein: CATRTSGTSGGRSQETQYF.

This clonotype was detected only a few times. The rearrangement uses TRBV15 and TRBJ2-7; TRBD2 aligns across 8 bases. In germline, CDR1 is LNHNV, CDR2 YYDKDF (reference sequence). V shed 8 bases, J shed 5 bases, and the junction held 14 bases outside the gene matches. The CDR3 loop spans 15 amino acids. In DNA, the CDR3 is TGTGCCACCGGACGCGGCGGGGGGAGTATGGACGAGCAGTACTTC. Translating gives CATGRGGGSMDEQYF. The full variable domain, in which reference TRBV15 and TRBJ2-7 provide the parts outside the CDR3, is DAMVIQNPRYQVTQFGKPVTLSCSQTLNHNVMYWYQQKSSQAPKLLFHYYDKDFNNEADTPDNFQSRRPNTSFCFLDIRSPGLGDTAMYLCATGRGGGSMDEQYFGPGTRLTVT.

This clonotype came up many times. V usage is TRBV25-1 and J usage is TRBJ1-1; tentative D call: TRBD1 (6 bases). Germline loops: CDR1 MGHDK, CDR2 SYGVNS. The V end was cut by 3 bases, the J end by 10 bases, with 12 bases between. The CDR3 is made up of 12 amino acids. The CDR3 coding sequence is TGTGCCAGCAGTGAGGGGGCGCCTGGAGCTTTCTTT. Translated: CASSEGAPGAFF. Looking up the rest from reference TRBV25-1 and TRBJ1-1 gives the full variable domain: EADIYQTPRYLVIGTGKKITLECSQTMGHDKMYWYQQDPGMELHLIHYSYGVNSTEKGDLSSESTVSRIRTEHFPLTLESARPSHTSQYLCASSEGAPGAFFGQGTRLTVV.

This chain links TRBV7-2 with TRBJ2-5; D is perhaps TRBD1 (5 bases). TRBJ2-1 explains the end of the DNA better; the J call may be wrong. Per germline, CDR1 SGHTA and CDR2 FQGNSA. The CDR3 is 12 amino acids. The CDR3 coding sequence is TGTGCCAGCAGCACCCGCAGGGTAGGGCAGTTCTTC. It yields the protein CASSTRRVGQFF.

The rearrangement uses TRBV30 and TRBJ2-2; D may be TRBD2 (5 bases). The germline V gene encodes CDR1 GTSNPN and CDR2 SVGIG (reference sequence). The CDR3 contains 15 residues. The V end lost 1 base, the J end lost 1 base, and 10 bases lay between the germline ends. The chain's CDR3 is CAWSDLTRNTGELFF. As DNA, the CDR3 is TGTGCCTGGAGTGACCTAACTAGGAACACCGGGGAGCTGTTTTTT.

This clonotype was recorded at least ten times. The chain links TRBV7-9 to TRBJ1-4; D remains unclear. The CDR3 is 12 amino acids. Trimming stripped 5 bases from V and 5 bases from J, with 6 bases between. CDR1 and CDR2 from the germline V gene are SEHNR and FQNEAQ (reference sequence). CDR3 region: CASSNPNEKLFF. The CDR3 DNA reads as TGTGCCAGCAGCAACCCCAATGAAAAACTGTTTTTT.

Concerning this clonotype itself: The limits of the CDR3 on the DNA are not certain, so only TCRdb's listed CDR3 is given. The rearrangement links TRBV2 to TRBJ2-6; the listed D gene, TRBD1, was not tested against the DNA. Termini included, the CDR3 measures 16 amino acids. Germline CDR1 reads SNHLY; CDR2 reads FYNNEI. The CDR3 sequence is CASRAGFGSGANVMTF.

In this sample, this clonotype turned up once. This rearrangement joins TRBV3-1 to TRBJ2-7; 10 nucleotides line up with TRBD1. The CDR3 spans 15 residues. Germline-derived CDR1 and CDR2 are LGHDT and YNNKEL (reference sequence). J was trimmed by 3 bases and V by 0 bases; bases with no gene match: 2. CDR3 amino acids: CASSQETGGYYEQYF. In DNA, the CDR3 is TGTGCCAGCAGCCAAGAGACAGGGGGCTACTACGAGCAGTACTTC.